This T cell receptor beta chain was identified during a study of cytomegalovirus exposure and HLA in healthy donors. Study-wide findings and caveats: Fewer N-insertions than the 666-donor mean were reportedly shown by an Asian-associated ancestry cluster in a later analysis. TCR beta V segments were, for the most part, productive about 90% or about 30% of the time in an earlier analysis.

V dropped 4 bases and J dropped 9 bases, with 8 bases sitting between them. Germline CDR1 and CDR2: SGHRS and YFSETQ. The CDR3 is made up of 11 amino acids. The PCR was carried out with 60 Vbeta primers and 13 Jbeta primers. Assay used: immunoSEQ multiplex PCR; TCRdb lists only in-frame clones, some missing. Recorded here are about 200,000 clones; the top ten clones represent more than 0.95%. As for this clone: Its specificity is not known.

Nominal health characterized the donors when sampled, though unrecorded immune exposures were likely. The sample taken for sequencing was PBMCs. The receptor comes from a girl between 2 and 10 years old in good health and CMV-seropositive. The chain recombines TRBV5-1 with TRBJ2-1, with D perhaps TRBD1 (5 bases). The CDR3 here is CASSIRVEQFF. DNA of the CDR3: TGCGCCAGCAGCATCAGGGTTGAGCAGTTCTTC.